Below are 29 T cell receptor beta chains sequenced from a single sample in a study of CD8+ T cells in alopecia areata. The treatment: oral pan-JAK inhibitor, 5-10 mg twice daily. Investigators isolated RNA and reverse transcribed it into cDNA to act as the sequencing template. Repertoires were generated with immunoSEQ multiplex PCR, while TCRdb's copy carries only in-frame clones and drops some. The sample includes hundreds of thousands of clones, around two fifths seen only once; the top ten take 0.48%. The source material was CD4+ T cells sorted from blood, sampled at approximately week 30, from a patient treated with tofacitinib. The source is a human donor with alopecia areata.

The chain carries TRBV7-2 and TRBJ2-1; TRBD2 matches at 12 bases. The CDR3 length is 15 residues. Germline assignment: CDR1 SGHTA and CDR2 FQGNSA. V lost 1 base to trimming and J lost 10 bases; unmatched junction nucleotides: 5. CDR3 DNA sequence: TGTGCCAGCAGCTTAGAGACTAGCGGGAGTAGAGAGCAGTTCTTC. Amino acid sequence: CASSLETSGSREQFF.

The CDR3: CAWRIAGAPNEQFF. The DNA for the CDR3 is TGTGCCTGGAGGATAGCGGGGGCTCCCAATGAGCAGTTCTTC. The rearrangement links TRBV30 to TRBJ2-1; 9 positions match TRBD2. Germline assignment: CDR1 GTSNPN and CDR2 SVGIG (reference sequence). This CDR3 contains 14 residues. The trim removed 3 bases at V and 6 bases at J, leaving 6 bases unmatched.

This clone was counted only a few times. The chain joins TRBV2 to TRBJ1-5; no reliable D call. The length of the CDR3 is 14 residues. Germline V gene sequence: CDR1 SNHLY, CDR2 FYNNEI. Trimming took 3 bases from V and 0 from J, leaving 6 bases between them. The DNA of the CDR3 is TGTGCCAGCAGTGACAGATATAGCAATCAGCCCCAGCATTTT. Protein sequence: CASSDRYSNQPQHF.

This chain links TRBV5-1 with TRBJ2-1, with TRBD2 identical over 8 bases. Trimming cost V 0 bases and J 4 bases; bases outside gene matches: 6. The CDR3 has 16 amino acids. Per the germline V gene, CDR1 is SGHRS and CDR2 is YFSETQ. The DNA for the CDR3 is TGCGCCAGCAGCTTGGGAGCGGGAGCGGGGTACAATGAGCAGTTCTTC. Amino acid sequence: CASSLGAGAGYNEQFF.

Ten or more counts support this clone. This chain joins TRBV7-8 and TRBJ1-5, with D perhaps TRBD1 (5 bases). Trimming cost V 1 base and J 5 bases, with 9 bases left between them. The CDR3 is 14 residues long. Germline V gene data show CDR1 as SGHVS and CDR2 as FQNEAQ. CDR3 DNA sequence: TGTGCCAGCAGCTTAGGGACACCCGATCAGCCCCAGCATTTT. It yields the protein CASSLGTPDQPQHF.

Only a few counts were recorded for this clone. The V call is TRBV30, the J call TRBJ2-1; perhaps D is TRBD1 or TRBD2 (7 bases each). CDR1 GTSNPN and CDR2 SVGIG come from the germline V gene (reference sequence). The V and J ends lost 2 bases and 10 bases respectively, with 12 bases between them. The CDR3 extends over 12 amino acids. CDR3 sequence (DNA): TGTGCCTGGAGTTACAGGGGAGGGGAGCAGTTCTTC. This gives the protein CAWSYRGGEQFF.

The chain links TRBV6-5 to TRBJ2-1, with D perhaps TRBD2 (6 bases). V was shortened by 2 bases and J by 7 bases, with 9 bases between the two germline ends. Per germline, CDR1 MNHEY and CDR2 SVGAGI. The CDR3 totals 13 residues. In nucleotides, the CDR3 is TGTGCCAGCAGTTACGAGGCGGGGAATGAGCAGTTCTTC. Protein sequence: CASSYEAGNEQFF.

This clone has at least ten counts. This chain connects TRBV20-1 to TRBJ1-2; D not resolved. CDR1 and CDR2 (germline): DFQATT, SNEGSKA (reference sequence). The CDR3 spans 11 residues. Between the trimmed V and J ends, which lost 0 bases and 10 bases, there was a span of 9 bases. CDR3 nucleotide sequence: TGCAGTGCTAGAGATCCCGGGTCCTACACCTTC. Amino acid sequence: CSARDPGSYTF.

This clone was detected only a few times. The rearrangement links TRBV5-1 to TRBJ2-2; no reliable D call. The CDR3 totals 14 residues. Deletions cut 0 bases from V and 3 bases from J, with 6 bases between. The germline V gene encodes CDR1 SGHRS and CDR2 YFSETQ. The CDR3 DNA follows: TGCGCCAGCAGCTTGGCAACCGACACCGGGGAGCTGTTTTTT. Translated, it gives CASSLATDTGELFF. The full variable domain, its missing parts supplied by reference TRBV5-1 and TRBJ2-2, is KAGVTQTPRYLIKTRGQQVTLSCSPISGHRSVSWYQQTPGQGLQFLFEYFSETQRNKGNFPGRFSGRQFSNSRSEMNVSTLELGDSALYLCASSLATDTGELFFGEGSRLTVL.

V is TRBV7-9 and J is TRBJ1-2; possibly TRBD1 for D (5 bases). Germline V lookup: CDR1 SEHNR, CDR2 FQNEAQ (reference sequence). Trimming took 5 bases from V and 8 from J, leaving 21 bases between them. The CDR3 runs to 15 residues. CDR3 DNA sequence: TGTGCCAGCAGCCTCCTTGGTACGGGGGACGGAGGCTACACCTTC. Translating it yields CASSLLGTGDGGYTF.

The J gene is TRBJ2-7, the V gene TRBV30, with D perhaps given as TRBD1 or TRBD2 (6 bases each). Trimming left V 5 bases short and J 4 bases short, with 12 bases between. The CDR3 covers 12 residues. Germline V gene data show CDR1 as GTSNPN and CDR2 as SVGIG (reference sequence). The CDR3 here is CAWGGTTYEQYF. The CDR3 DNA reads TGTGCCTGGGGAGGGACAACGTACGAGCAGTACTTC.

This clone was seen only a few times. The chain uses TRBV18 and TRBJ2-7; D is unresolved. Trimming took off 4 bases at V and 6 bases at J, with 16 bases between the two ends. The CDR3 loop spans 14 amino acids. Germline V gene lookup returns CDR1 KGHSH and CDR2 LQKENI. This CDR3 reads CASSLRRSDREQYF. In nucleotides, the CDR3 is TGTGCCAGCTCACTCCGCCGAAGCGATCGCGAGCAGTACTTC.

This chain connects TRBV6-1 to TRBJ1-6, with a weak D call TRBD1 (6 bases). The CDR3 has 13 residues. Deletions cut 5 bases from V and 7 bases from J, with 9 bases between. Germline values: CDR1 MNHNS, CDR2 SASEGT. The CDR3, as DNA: TGTGCCAGCAGTTCCACAGGGAATTCACCCCTCCACTTT. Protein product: CASSSTGNSPLHF.

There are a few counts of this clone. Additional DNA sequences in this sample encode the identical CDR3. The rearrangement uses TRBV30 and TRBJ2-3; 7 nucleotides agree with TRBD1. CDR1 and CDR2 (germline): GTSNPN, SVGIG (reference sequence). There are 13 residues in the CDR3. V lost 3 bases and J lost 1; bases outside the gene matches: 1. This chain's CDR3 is CAWRGQGTDTQYF. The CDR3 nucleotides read TGTGCCTGGAGAGGACAGGGCACAGATACGCAGTATTTT.

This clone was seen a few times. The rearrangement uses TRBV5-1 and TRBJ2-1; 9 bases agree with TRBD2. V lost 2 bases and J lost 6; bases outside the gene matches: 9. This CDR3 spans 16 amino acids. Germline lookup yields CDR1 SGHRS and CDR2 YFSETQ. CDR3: CASSFRTAGGPNEQFF. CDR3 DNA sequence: TGCGCCAGCAGCTTTCGGACGGCGGGAGGGCCCAATGAGCAGTTCTTC. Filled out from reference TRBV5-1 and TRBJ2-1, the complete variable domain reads KAGVTQTPRYLIKTRGQQVTLSCSPISGHRSVSWYQQTPGQGLQFLFEYFSETQRNKGNFPGRFSGRQFSNSRSEMNVSTLELGDSALYLCASSFRTAGGPNEQFFGPGTRLTVL.

The CDR3 DNA is TGTGCCAGTAGTATGGTGTACAGGGCCTACGAGCAGTACTTC. Its protein product is CASSMVYRAYEQYF. This rearrangement joins TRBV19 to TRBJ2-7, with D tentatively TRBD1 (6 bases). Trimming cost V 3 bases and J 2 bases, with 11 bases left between them. Germline CDR1 reads LNHDA; CDR2 reads SQIVND (reference sequence). The CDR3 is 14 residues long.

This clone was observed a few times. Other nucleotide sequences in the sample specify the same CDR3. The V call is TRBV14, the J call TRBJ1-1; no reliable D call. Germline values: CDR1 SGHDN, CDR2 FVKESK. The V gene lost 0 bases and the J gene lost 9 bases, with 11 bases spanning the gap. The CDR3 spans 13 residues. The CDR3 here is CASSQDRGFQAFF. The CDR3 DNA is TGTGCCAGCAGCCAAGATCGAGGCTTTCAAGCTTTCTTT.

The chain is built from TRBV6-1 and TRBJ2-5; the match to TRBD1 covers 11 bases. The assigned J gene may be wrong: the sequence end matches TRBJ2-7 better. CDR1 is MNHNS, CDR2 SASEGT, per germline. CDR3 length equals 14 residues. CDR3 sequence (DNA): TGTGCCAGCAGTTGGACAGGGGGCCCCGACGAGCAGTACTTC. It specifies CASSWTGGPDEQYF.

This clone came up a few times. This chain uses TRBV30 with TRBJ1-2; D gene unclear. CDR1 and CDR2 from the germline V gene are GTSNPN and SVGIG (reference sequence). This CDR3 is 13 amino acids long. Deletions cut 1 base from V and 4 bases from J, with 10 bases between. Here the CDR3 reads CAWSGAVLYGYTF. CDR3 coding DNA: TGTGCCTGGAGTGGGGCAGTTCTCTATGGCTACACCTTC.

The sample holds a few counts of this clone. The CDR3 DNA sequence: TGTGCCTGGAGCGCGGGGGGGCCGTACAATGAGCAGTTCTTC. It translates to CAWSAGGPYNEQFF. V gene TRBV30 combines with J gene TRBJ2-1, with 9 positions matching TRBD2. The V gene's germline CDR1 is GTSNPN and CDR2 SVGIG (reference sequence). The CDR3 sequence is 14 residues long. With V trimmed by 3 bases and J by 4 bases, 4 bases remained unmatched.

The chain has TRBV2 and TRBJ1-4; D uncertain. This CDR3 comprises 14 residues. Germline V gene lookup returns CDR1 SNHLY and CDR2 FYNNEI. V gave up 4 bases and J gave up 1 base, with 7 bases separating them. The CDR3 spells CASSAFGTNEKLFF. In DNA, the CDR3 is TGTGCCAGCAGTGCCTTTGGAACTAATGAAAAACTGTTTTTT.

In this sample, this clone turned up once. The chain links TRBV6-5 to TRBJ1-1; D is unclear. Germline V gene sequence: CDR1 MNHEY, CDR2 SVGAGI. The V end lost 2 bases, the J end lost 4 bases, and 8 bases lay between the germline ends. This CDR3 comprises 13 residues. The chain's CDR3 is CASSYREGTEAFF. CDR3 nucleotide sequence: TGTGCCAGCAGTTACAGGGAGGGCACTGAAGCTTTCTTT.

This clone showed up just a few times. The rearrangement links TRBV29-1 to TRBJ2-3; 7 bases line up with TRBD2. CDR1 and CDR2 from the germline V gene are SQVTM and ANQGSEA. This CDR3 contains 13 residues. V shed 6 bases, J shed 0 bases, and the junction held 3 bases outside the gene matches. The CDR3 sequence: CSVKGLSTDTQYF. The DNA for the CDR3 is TGCAGCGTAAAGGGACTAAGCACAGATACGCAGTATTTT.

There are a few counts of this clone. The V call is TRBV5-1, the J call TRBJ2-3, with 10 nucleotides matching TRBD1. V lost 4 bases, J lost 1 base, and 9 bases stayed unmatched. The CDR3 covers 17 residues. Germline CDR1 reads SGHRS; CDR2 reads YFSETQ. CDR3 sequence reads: CASSPLAGTGGTDTQYF. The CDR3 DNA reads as TGCGCCAGCAGCCCTTTGGCCGGGACAGGGGGCACAGATACGCAGTATTTT.

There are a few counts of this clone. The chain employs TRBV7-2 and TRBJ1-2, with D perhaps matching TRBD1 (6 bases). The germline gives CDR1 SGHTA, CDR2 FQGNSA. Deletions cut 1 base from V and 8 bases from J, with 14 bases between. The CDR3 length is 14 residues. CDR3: CASSLDPGAPGYTF. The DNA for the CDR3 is TGTGCCAGCAGCTTAGATCCGGGGGCGCCCGGCTACACCTTC.

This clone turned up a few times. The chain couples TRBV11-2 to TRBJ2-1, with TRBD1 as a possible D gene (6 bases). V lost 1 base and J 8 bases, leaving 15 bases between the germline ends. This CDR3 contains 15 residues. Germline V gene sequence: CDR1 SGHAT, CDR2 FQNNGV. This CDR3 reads CASSLAMGQSDEQFF. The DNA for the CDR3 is TGTGCCAGCAGCTTAGCGATGGGACAATCAGATGAGCAGTTCTTC.

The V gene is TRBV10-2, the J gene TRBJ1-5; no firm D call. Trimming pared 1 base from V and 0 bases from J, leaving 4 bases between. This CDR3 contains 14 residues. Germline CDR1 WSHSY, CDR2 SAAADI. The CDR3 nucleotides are TGCGCCAGCAGTGAGTTGGCTAGCAATCAGCCCCAGCATTTT. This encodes CASSELASNQPQHF.

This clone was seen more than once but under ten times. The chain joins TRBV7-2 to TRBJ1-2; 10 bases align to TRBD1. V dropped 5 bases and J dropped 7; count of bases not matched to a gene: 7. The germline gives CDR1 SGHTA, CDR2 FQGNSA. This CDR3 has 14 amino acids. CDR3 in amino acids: CASSPRQGAGGYTF. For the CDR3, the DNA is TGTGCCAGCAGCCCCCGACAGGGGGCCGGTGGCTACACCTTC.

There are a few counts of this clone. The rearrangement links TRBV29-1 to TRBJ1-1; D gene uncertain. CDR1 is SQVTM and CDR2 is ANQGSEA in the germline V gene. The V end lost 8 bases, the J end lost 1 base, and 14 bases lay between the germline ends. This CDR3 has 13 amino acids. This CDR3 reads CSFRAWSNTEAFF. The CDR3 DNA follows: TGCAGCTTCCGGGCGTGGTCGAACACTGAAGCTTTCTTT.